The rows below give T cell receptor beta chains drawn from one sample of a study of blood T cell repertoires in COVID-19. Data came from immunoSEQ multiplex PCR; TCRdb stores just in-frame clones and leaves some out. This table holds about 410,000 clones, 86% found once. Material for sequencing was peripheral blood. The receptors were sampled from a woman in her 30s with active or convalescent COVID-19. Each CDR3 is given with its conserved first and last residue. A D gene is named only where the DNA matches it firmly. The size entry is marked missing in some rows and otherwise reads once, few, many or a size class.

size,J,V,D,DNA,CDR3
.,TRBJ1-5,TRBV28,TRBD1,TGTGCCAGCGCGGACAGGGGGTTTGAGCCCCAGCATTTT,CASADRGFEPQHF
.,TRBJ2-5,TRBV10-3,.,TGTGCCATCAGTGGGGGCAGGGTAGAGACCCAGTACTTC,CAISGGRVETQYF
.,TRBJ2-7,TRBV4-1,TRBD1,TGCGCCAGCAGCCATGACCTCCCGAAACAGGGGGCTCTGGGCTACGAGCAGTACTTC,CASSHDLPKQGALGYEQYF
once,TRBJ2-1,TRBV5-1,TRBD1,TGCGCCAGCAGCCTACCCGGGACAGGGGACAATGAGCAGTTCTTC,CASSLPGTGDNEQFF
.,TRBJ2-3,TRBV3-1/TRBV3-2,.,TGTGCCAGCAGCCCGACTAGTCAGAACACAGATACGCAGTATTTT,CASSPTSQNTDTQYF
few,TRBJ2-1,TRBV27,TRBD2,TGTGCCAGCAGTCAACGAGGACTAGTTCTCAACAATGAGCAGTTCTTC,CASSQRGLVLNNEQFF
.,TRBJ1-1,TRBV5-1,TRBD1,TGCGCCAGCAGCCTGCGGACAGGGGAGGTATCTGAAGCTTTCTTT,CASSLRTGEVSEAFF
.,TRBJ1-1,TRBV5-1,TRBD1,TGCGCCAGCAGCTTGGAGGGGGGACAGGGCACTGAAGCTTTCTTT,CASSLEGGQGTEAFF
.,TRBJ2-7,TRBV6-1,TRBD2,TGTGCCAGCAGTGAACCGAGTGGTAGCGGGGACTGGTACGAGCAGTACTTC,CASSEPSGSGDWYEQYF
once,TRBJ1-5,TRBV7-9,.,TGTGCCAGCAGCGAGGAGGGTTGGGGACAGCCCCAGCATTTT,CASSEEGWGQPQHF
.,TRBJ1-6,TRBV7-5,.,TGTGTCAGAAGCTTATTTGCGGATTCACCCCTCCACTTT,CVRSLFADSPLHF
.,TRBJ1-3,TRBV9,TRBD1,TGTGCCAGCAGCCTCGGACAGGACGTCTCTGGAAACACCATATATTTT,CASSLGQDVSGNTIYF
.,TRBJ2-3,TRBV3-1/TRBV3-2,TRBD2,TGTGCCAGCAGAATCTCGGGAGGCATACACACAGATACGCAGTATTTT,CASRISGGIHTDTQYF
.,TRBJ1-5,TRBV19,.,TGTGCCAGTAGTAACCCGTACAGGGATGGGCAGCCCCAGCATTTT,CASSNPYRDGQPQHF
.,TRBJ2-7,TRBV5-1,.,TGCGCCAGCAGATCGGGGGACTCCTACGAGCAGTACTTC,CASRSGDSYEQYF
.,TRBJ1-1,TRBV10-3,TRBD1,TGTGCCATCACTGAGACAGGGGACACTGAAGCTTTCTTT,CAITETGDTEAFF
few,TRBJ2-2,TRBV11-3,.,TGTGCCAGCAGTATAGGCTCCCAGCGCACCGGGGAGCTGTTTTTT,CASSIGSQRTGELFF
.,TRBJ2-7,TRBV7-6,.,TGTGCCAGCAGCCCAGCCGGGACAAAAAACTACGAGCAGTACTTC,CASSPAGTKNYEQYF
.,TRBJ1-3,TRBV14,.,TGTGCCAGCACCGGGACACTCTCTGGAAACACCATATATTTT,CASTGTLSGNTIYF
.,TRBJ2-7,TRBV5-6,.,TGTGCCAGCAGCTTGCTGGACAGAAACGAGCAGTACTTC,CASSLLDRNEQYF
.,TRBJ2-1,TRBV6-5,TRBD2,TGTGCCAGCAGTTACCGGGGGGGGCAGTTCTTC,CASSYRGGQFF
.,TRBJ1-6,TRBV6-1,.,TGTGCCAGCAGTGATCTGGAGACCTATTCAATCCTCCACTTT,CASSDLETYSILHF
.,TRBJ2-1,TRBV6-5,TRBD1,TGTGCCACCGAGGACAGGGGCTACAATGAGCAGTTCTTC,CATEDRGYNEQFF
.,TRBJ1-5,TRBV27,TRBD1,TGTGCCAGCAGGGGGATTGACAGGGGCAATCAGCCCCAGCATTTT,CASRGIDRGNQPQHF
once,TRBJ1-2,TRBV24-1,.,TGTGCCACCAGGGAGCACTATGGCTACACCTTC,CATREHYGYTF
.,TRBJ1-1,TRBV18,.,TGTGCCAGCTCACCAGGACAGATACCCATGAACACTGAAGCTTTCTTT,CASSPGQIPMNTEAFF
.,TRBJ1-1,TRBV3-1/TRBV3-2,.,TGTGCCAGCAGCCGGGAGGGTGTTCGTGCTTTCTTT,CASSREGVRAFF